This entry lists 15 T cell receptor beta chains sequenced from one sample in a study of OX40 agonist ivuxolimab in advanced cancers. Assay: immunoSEQ multiplex PCR; the TCRdb copy retains only in-frame clones and omits some. The sample includes fewer than 90,000 clones, around 87% of them seen just once. The source was CD4+ or CD8+ T cells sorted from blood, collected in a trial of the OX40 agonist ivuxolimab. These receptors were collected from an adult with an advanced solid tumor such as melanoma, head and neck, liver or kidney cancer.

The genes are TRBV2 and TRBJ1-1, with 8 bases matching TRBD1. The CDR3 covers 13 residues. Germline CDR1 and CDR2: SNHLY and FYNNEI. V lost 8 bases and J lost 4; bases outside the gene matches: 6. CDR3 sequence: CASEITGGTEAFF. As DNA, the CDR3 is TGTGCCAGCGAAATAACAGGGGGCACTGAAGCTTTCTTT.

J is TRBJ1-2 and V is TRBV29-1; D is perhaps TRBD1 (6 bases). Trimming left V 4 bases short and J 5 bases short, with 11 bases between. Germline V gene sequence: CDR1 SQVTM, CDR2 ANQGSEA. CDR3 length: 12 amino acids. The CDR3 bases are TGCAGCGTTGTCGTAGGGGGATATGGCTACACCTTC. This translates into CSVVVGGYGYTF.

The chain uses TRBV6-6 and TRBJ2-7; 8 nucleotides agree with TRBD1. This CDR3 region has 14 residues. J lost 3 bases, V lost 5 bases, and 6 bases had no gene match. The germline gives CDR1 MNHNY, CDR2 SVGAGI (reference sequence). CDR3 coding DNA: TGTGCCAGCAGTCCCCGACAGGGGTACTACGAGCAGTACTTC. Residues: CASSPRQGYYEQYF.

The chain is built from TRBV7-8 and TRBJ2-2, with 7 positions matching TRBD2. The trim removed 0 bases at V and 2 bases at J, leaving 3 bases unmatched. Germline V gene data show CDR1 as SGHVS and CDR2 as FQNEAQ. The CDR3 spans 16 residues. CDR3 coding DNA: TGTGCCAGCAGCTTAGCTAGCGGGCCCAACACCGGGGAGCTGTTTTTT. As protein: CASSLASGPNTGELFF.

The chain has TRBV13 and TRBJ2-7; 14 bases line up with TRBD2. The germline gives CDR1 PRHDT, CDR2 FYEKMQ (reference sequence). The CDR3 sequence is 15 residues long. The V segment lost 5 bases and the J segment 2 bases; nucleotides outside the gene matches: 2. In DNA form, the CDR3 reads TGTGCCAGCAGCCCGGGACTAGCGGGAGCCTACGAGCAGTACTTC. Translation: CASSPGLAGAYEQYF.

Concerning this clone itself: At one boundary the junction diverges from the germline segment, which might be a read error. The CDR3 region has the DNA TGTGCCAGCAGCTTAGGCTTGGCTAAAACGTTC. Protein: CASSLGLAKTF. V is TRBV7-2 and J is TRBJ2-7, with D unclear. Germline V gene sequence: CDR1 SGHTA, CDR2 FQGNSA. CDR3 size: 11 residues.

The chain joins TRBV29-1 to TRBJ1-1; 9 bases line up with TRBD1. Germline CDR1 and CDR2: SQVTM and ANQGSEA. V was pared by 5 bases and J by 1 base, with 5 bases of the junction left unmatched. The CDR3 covers 14 residues. This CDR3 is CSVIQGAGNTEAFF. The CDR3 coding sequence is TGCAGCGTTATACAGGGGGCTGGGAACACTGAAGCTTTCTTT.

The rearrangement links TRBV28 to TRBJ2-3, with 7 bases lining up with TRBD1. The CDR3 length is 12 residues. The germline V gene encodes CDR1 MDHEN and CDR2 SYDVKM. V lost 6 bases and J lost 6; bases outside the gene matches: 3. As DNA, the CDR3 is TGTGCCAGCAGGACAGGGTACGATACGCAGTATTTT. This sequence encodes CASRTGYDTQYF.

The chain joins TRBV7-2 to TRBJ1-2, with D maybe TRBD1 (6 bases). Germline V gene lookup returns CDR1 SGHTA and CDR2 FQGNSA. This CDR3 contains 13 residues. V was shortened by 5 bases and J by 7 bases, with 14 bases between the two germline ends. The CDR3 sequence is CASSRTGLGGYTF. The CDR3, as DNA: TGTGCCAGCAGCCGAACAGGGTTAGGTGGCTACACCTTC.

The chain carries TRBV7-9 and TRBJ1-3, with D possibly being TRBD1 (5 bases). This CDR3 has 14 amino acids. CDR1 and CDR2 from the germline V gene are SEHNR and FQNEAQ (reference sequence). V was pared by 7 bases and J by 6 bases, with 16 bases between. Here the CDR3 reads CASTPQGGANTIYF. CDR3 DNA sequence: TGTGCCAGCACTCCCCAAGGAGGGGCAAACACCATATATTTT. Combining the CDR3 with reference TRBV7-9 and TRBJ1-3 gives the whole variable domain DTGVSQNPRHKITKRGQNVTFRCDPISEHNRLYWYRQTLGQGPEFLTYFQNEAQLEKSRLLSDRFSAERPKGSFSTLEIQRTEQGDSAMYLCASTPQGGANTIYFGEGSWLTVV.

The chain joins TRBV7-5 to TRBJ2-7; the D call TRBD2 from the table was never checked on the DNA. TRBV7-5 is a pseudogene. CDR3 size: 14 residues. Here the CDR3 reads CASSTSGRPLEQYF. CDR3 in DNA: TGTGCCAGCAGTACTAGCGGGAGGCCCCTGGAGCAGTACTTC.

V is TRBV6-1 and J is TRBJ2-2; D call uncertain. The V gene's germline CDR1 is MNHNS and CDR2 SASEGT. There are 15 residues in the CDR3. With 4 bases removed from V and 5 bases from J, the gap between germline ends came to 14 bases. Here the CDR3 reads CASSGIQTSTGELFF. CDR3 coding DNA: TGTGCCAGCAGTGGGATCCAGACTTCTACCGGGGAGCTGTTTTTT.

This clone was found once. The chain is built from TRBV11-1 and TRBJ2-7, with TRBD2 identical over 8 bases. V lost 4 bases to trimming and J lost 2 bases; unmatched junction nucleotides: 10. This CDR3 has 16 residues. Germline assignment: CDR1 SGHAT and CDR2 FQDESV (reference sequence). CDR3 amino acids: CASSSVQAGGTYEQYF. The CDR3 bases are TGTGCCAGCAGCTCAGTTCAGGCGGGAGGAACCTACGAGCAGTACTTC. Supplemented by reference TRBV11-1 and TRBJ2-7, the full variable domain reads EAEVAQSPRYKITEKSQAVAFWCDPISGHATLYWYRQILGQGPELLVQFQDESVVDDSQLPKDRFSAERLKGVDSTLKIQPAELGDSAMYLCASSSVQAGGTYEQYFGPGTRLTVT.

This clone was observed once. The V gene is TRBV7-2, the J gene TRBJ2-3, with 9 bases that match TRBD2. The germline gives CDR1 SGHTA, CDR2 FQGNSA. Losses at the gene ends were 1 base for V and 4 bases for J; bases not matched to a gene: 6. This CDR3 comprises 16 residues. CDR3 in amino acids: CASSLVASGNPDTQYF. In nucleotides, the CDR3 is TGTGCCAGCAGCTTAGTGGCTAGCGGGAATCCAGATACGCAGTATTTT.

The chain joins TRBV18 to TRBJ1-1, with D possibly being TRBD1 (5 bases). This CDR3 has 14 amino acids. Deletions cut 3 bases from V and 7 bases from J, with 15 bases between. The germline V gene has CDR1 KGHSH and CDR2 LQKENI. The CDR3 bases are TGTGCCAGCTCACCCTTCATGGGGCTGGATGAAGCTTTCTTT. Translating gives CASSPFMGLDEAFF.